This paragraph reports one TCR beta chain. Its antigen is unknown. The junction departs from germline at one end; a sequencing error may be responsible. The data were obtained in a study of post-analysis software for immune sequencing data. As for the study in general: The cohort encompassed relapsing-remitting, secondary progressive and progressive-relapsing multiple sclerosis disease courses. Study-level results: F-measure co-clustering was strong for batch-matched samples.

Prepared libraries of TCR beta cDNA carried unique molecular identifiers. Input of roughly 0.9 to 11 million T cells yielded around 460,000 cDNA molecules. A single record per CDR3 protein comes from TCRdb applying MiXCR to the PCR reads. The sample lists some 690,000 distinct CDR3 sequences; around 64% were seen once. The TCR comes from a girl aged 2 to 9 with multiple sclerosis. The sequencing input was blood.

The CDR3 loop reads CANSGTAKNIQYF. The CDR3, as DNA: TGTGCCAACAGTGGGACAGCCAAAAACATTCAGTACTTC. The genes are TRBV10-3 and TRBJ2-4, with D perhaps given as TRBD1 or TRBD2 (5 bases each). The CDR3 has 13 amino acids. From germline, CDR1 is ENHRY and CDR2 SYGVKD.